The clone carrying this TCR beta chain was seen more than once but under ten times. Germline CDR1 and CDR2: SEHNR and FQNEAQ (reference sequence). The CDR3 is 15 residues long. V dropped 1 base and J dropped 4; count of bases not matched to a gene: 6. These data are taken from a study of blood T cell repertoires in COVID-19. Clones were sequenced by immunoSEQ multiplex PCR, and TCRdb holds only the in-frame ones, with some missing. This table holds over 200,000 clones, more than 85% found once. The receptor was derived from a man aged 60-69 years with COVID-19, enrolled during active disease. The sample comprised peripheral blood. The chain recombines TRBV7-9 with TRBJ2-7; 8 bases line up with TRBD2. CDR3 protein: CASSLGGTSRYEQYF. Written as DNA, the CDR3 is TGTGCCAGCAGCTTAGGCGGGACTAGTAGGTACGAGCAGTACTTC.